This T cell receptor (beta chain) came from a study of beta chain features in type 1 diabetes. Broader study findings: Shorter templates might be favored by PCR, and equally so in patients and in controls. Sampled from patients, naive, central memory and Treg TCRB repertoires appeared more similar than those sampled from healthy donors.

Investigators reverse transcribed all isolated RNA, so they sequenced expressed TCRB transcripts. The method was immunoSEQ multiplex PCR; TCRdb's version includes in-frame clones alone and lacks a portion of them. The repertoire consists of roughly 290,000 clones, with under 8.5% occurring once and the leading ten covering more than 0.8%. This CDR3 spans 15 amino acids. Trimming cost V 6 bases and J 1 base; bases outside gene matches: 3. Germline lookup yields CDR1 SGHVS and CDR2 FQNEAQ. Note on this clone: No antigen is known for it.

The sequencing input was central memory CD4+ T cells from blood. The sequence came from a woman aged 18-29 years in good health. V and J are TRBV7-8 and TRBJ2-2; 9 nucleotides align to TRBD1. The CDR3 DNA reads TGTGCCAGCAGAGGACAGGGGTTGAACACCGGGGAGCTGTTTTTT. Translating it yields CASRGQGLNTGELFF.